This T cell receptor beta chain emerged from a study of cytomegalovirus exposure and HLA in healthy donors. The PCR used 60 Vbeta and 13 Jbeta primers. The data were produced by immunoSEQ multiplex PCR, yet TCRdb's version contains in-frame clones alone and is incomplete. The sample has tens of thousands of clones, about 67% seen once. The sequence was obtained from a man aged 40-50 years in good health and CMV-seropositive. The sample was PBMCs.

The DNA of the CDR3 is TGTGCCAGCAGCCCGGGACAGGGAACTGAAAAACTGTTTTTT. It specifies CASSPGQGTEKLFF. The chain combines TRBV4-2 with TRBJ1-4; 9 positions match TRBD1. V lost 4 bases to trimming and J lost 7 bases; unmatched junction nucleotides: 4. This CDR3 has 14 residues. The germline CDR1 and CDR2 sequences are LGHNA and YNFKEQ.